Below are 26 T cell receptor beta chains sequenced from a single sample in a study of regulatory T cells in long-lasting Graves disease. iRepertoire HTBI primers and Arm-PCR of CDR3 regions built TCR beta libraries. MiXCR, run by TCRdb on the multiplex PCR reads, gives a single entry per CDR3 protein. The sample lists approximately 390,000 distinct CDR3 sequences; roughly 15% were seen once. Time point specified: newly diagnosed GD, antithyroid drugs for less than 3 months. Following extraction of RNA from PBMCs, that RNA was used to make the TCR library. This same sample was also taken into another study, of T cells in Graves' hyperthyroidism and ophthalmopathy.

Sequencing used peripheral blood mononuclear cells (PBMCs), obtained at new diagnosis, from a patient treated with antithyroid drugs. All receptors come from a woman aged 18 to 35 with Graves disease.

The table lists this clonotype with many counts. The J gene is TRBJ2-1, the V gene TRBV27; TRBD2 matches 7 bases. The CDR3 spans 15 residues. V lost 3 bases and J lost 7; bases outside the gene matches: 9. CDR1 MNHEY and CDR2 SMNVEV come from the germline V gene (reference sequence). The CDR3 sequence: CASSLVGGGINEQFF. For the CDR3, the DNA is TGTGCCAGCAGTTTGGTGGGGGGGGGGATAAATGAGCAGTTCTTC.

This clonotype was detected a few times. J is TRBJ2-2 and V is TRBV2; possibly TRBD2 for D (5 bases). The CDR3 sequence is 14 residues long. V lost 7 bases and J 0 bases, leaving 9 bases between the germline ends. CDR1 is SNHLY and CDR2 is FYNNEI in the germline V gene. In DNA form, the CDR3 reads TGTGCCAGCAAGGCAGCGGCGAACACCGGGGAGCTGTTTTTT. Translating gives CASKAAANTGELFF.

This clonotype was picked up many times. The rearrangement joins TRBV20-1 to TRBJ1-5; unclear D gene. Germline loops: CDR1 DFQATT, CDR2 SNEGSKA (reference sequence). The V end lost 3 bases, the J end lost 4 bases, and 16 bases lay between the germline ends. This CDR3 is 15 amino acids long. CDR3 protein: CSARETSTPNQPQHF. CDR3 coding DNA: TGCAGTGCTAGGGAGACTTCCACCCCAAATCAGCCCCAGCATTTT.

This clonotype was recorded at least ten times. This chain joins TRBV28 and TRBJ2-7; possibly TRBD1 for D (5 bases). This CDR3 region has 14 residues. Germline V CDR1 and CDR2: MDHEN, SYDVKM. Trimming stripped 1 base from V and 3 bases from J, with 10 bases between. CDR3 residues: CASSLSTADYEQYF. CDR3 DNA sequence: TGTGCCAGCAGTTTATCGACAGCCGACTACGAGCAGTACTTC.

This clonotype was picked up a small number of times. The gene calls are TRBV29-1 and TRBJ2-1, with 9 bases lining up with TRBD2. This CDR3 contains 15 residues. Per the germline V gene, CDR1 is SQVTM and CDR2 is ANQGSEA. V shed 2 bases, J shed 8 bases, and the junction held 10 bases outside the gene matches. CDR3 protein: CSVEFRTSVRDEQFF. DNA of the CDR3: TGCAGCGTTGAATTCAGGACTAGCGTAAGGGATGAGCAGTTCTTC.

The chain has TRBV25-1 and TRBJ2-3; TRBD1 agrees at 8 bases. This CDR3 is built from 15 residues. Germline V CDR1 and CDR2: MGHDK, SYGVNS. V lost 2 bases to trimming and J lost 6 bases; unmatched junction nucleotides: 7. The chain's CDR3 is CASSEAAGGYDTQYF. The CDR3, as DNA: TGTGCCAGCAGTGAAGCGGCAGGGGGCTACGATACGCAGTATTTT.

There are many counts of this clonotype. V usage is TRBV11-2 and J usage is TRBJ2-7; a possible D gene is TRBD1 (5 bases). The CDR3 consists of 13 residues. Germline CDR1 is SGHAT and CDR2 is FQNNGV. With 3 bases removed from V and 7 bases from J, the gap between germline ends came to 13 bases. This CDR3 reads CASSFQGRREQYF. The CDR3 DNA sequence: TGTGCCAGCAGCTTTCAGGGAAGGCGAGAGCAGTACTTC.

In this sample, this clonotype turned up many times. J is TRBJ1-1 and V is TRBV20-1, with 8 bases fitting TRBD1. This CDR3 region has 14 residues. J gave up 6 bases and V 5 bases, and 11 bases lay outside the gene matches. Germline V gives CDR1 DFQATT, CDR2 SNEGSKA (reference sequence). CDR3 sequence: CSARPDRGRAEAFF. CDR3 nucleotides: TGCAGTGCTCGACCTGACAGGGGTAGAGCTGAAGCTTTCTTT.

The chain joins TRBV28 to TRBJ2-6; D not certain. The V and J ends lost 6 bases and 1 base respectively, with 19 bases between them. The CDR3 is 18 residues long. Germline assignment: CDR1 MDHEN and CDR2 SYDVKM. DNA of the CDR3: TGTGCCAGCAGGCCCATCTCGGAAAGAAGTTCTGGGGCCAACGTCCTGACTTTC. Encoded protein: CASRPISERSSGANVLTF. Drawing the rest from reference TRBV28 and TRBJ2-6, the complete variable domain is DVKVTQSSRYLVKRTGEKVFLECVQDMDHENMFWYRQDPGLGLRLIYFSYDVKMKEKGDIPEGYSVSREKKERFSLILESASTNQTSMYLCASRPISERSSGANVLTFGAGSRLTVL.

This clonotype was observed at least ten times. This chain links TRBV28 with TRBJ2-1; unclear D gene. This CDR3 has 15 residues. Trimming took 4 bases from V and 2 from J, leaving 12 bases between them. Germline V CDR1 and CDR2: MDHEN, SYDVKM. The DNA of the CDR3 is TGTGCCAGCAGTTCCCCCCGGCGGACCTACAATGAGCAGTTCTTC. Its protein product is CASSSPRRTYNEQFF.

This clonotype occurred once. This chain uses TRBV20-1 with TRBJ1-6, with TRBD1 identical over 9 bases. Germline V gene sequence: CDR1 DFQATT, CDR2 SNEGSKA (reference sequence). After removal of 2 bases from V and 10 bases from J, the junction contained 3 bases not matched to a gene. CDR3 size: 13 residues. This CDR3 reads CSARRDRASPLHF. The CDR3 DNA reads TGCAGTGCTAGAAGGGACAGGGCATCACCCCTCCACTTT.

This clonotype was detected ten times or more. The CDR3 loop reads CASSFSIAKNIQYF. In DNA form, the CDR3 reads TGTGCCAGCAGTTTTTCGATAGCCAAAAACATTCAGTACTTC. The chain carries TRBV12-3 or TRBV12-4 and TRBJ2-4, with unresolved D. CDR3 length: 14 amino acids. Trimming cost V 3 bases and J 0 bases, with 6 bases left between them.

V usage is TRBV28 and J usage is TRBJ1-5; unclear D gene. CDR3 length equals 13 residues. Germline V gene data show CDR1 as MDHEN and CDR2 as SYDVKM. The germline V and J ends were trimmed by 6 bases and 4 bases, with 10 bases remaining between them. The chain's CDR3 is CASSNPGNQPQHF. The CDR3 DNA follows: TGTGCCAGCAGCAACCCGGGGAATCAGCCCCAGCATTTT.

Ten or more counts support this clonotype. This sequence joins TRBV6-1 and TRBJ2-7; TRBD1 agrees at 8 bases. Germline CDR1 reads MNHNS; CDR2 reads SASEGT. The CDR3 runs to 16 residues. V trimming: 3 bases; J trimming: 4 bases; junction bases outside the gene matches: 11. The CDR3 protein is CASSDGQGVLLYEQYF. CDR3 coding DNA: TGTGCCAGCAGTGACGGACAGGGTGTCTTACTATACGAGCAGTACTTC.

This clonotype was seen only a few times. The V gene is TRBV3-1, the J gene TRBJ2-5, with D unresolved. Germline CDR1 is LGHDT and CDR2 is YNNKEL (reference sequence). V lost 1 base to trimming and J lost 3 bases, with 6 bases between them. The CDR3 contains 13 residues. CDR3 in amino acids: CASSQGLKETQYF. CDR3 nucleotides: TGTGCCAGCAGCCAAGGGCTAAAAGAGACCCAGTACTTC.

This clonotype showed up many times. The V and J genes are TRBV20-1 and TRBJ2-2; weak D call: TRBD2 (6 bases). V dropped 3 bases and J dropped 1 base, with 12 bases sitting between them. CDR1 is DFQATT and CDR2 is SNEGSKA in the germline V gene (reference sequence). The CDR3 spans 15 residues. The CDR3 is CSARSSGVNTGELFF. CDR3 nucleotide sequence: TGCAGTGCTAGGTCATCGGGGGTGAACACCGGGGAGCTGTTTTTT.

This clonotype was counted at least ten times. The gene calls are TRBV5-1 and TRBJ2-1; 7 nucleotides agree with TRBD2. The germline CDR1 and CDR2 sequences are SGHRS and YFSETQ. The V gene end was trimmed by 0 bases and the J gene end by 3 bases; junction bases not matched to a gene: 3. This CDR3 region has 15 residues. The CDR3 spells CASSLARESYNEQFF. Here the CDR3 DNA reads TGCGCCAGCAGCTTGGCGCGGGAGAGCTACAATGAGCAGTTCTTC.

This clonotype was observed at least ten times. The rearrangement links TRBV30 to TRBJ1-4; D perhaps matches TRBD1 (6 bases). In germline, CDR1 is GTSNPN, CDR2 SVGIG (reference sequence). The V end lost 1 base, the J end lost 7 bases, and 7 bases lay between the germline ends. CDR3 length: 12 residues. The CDR3 sequence: CAWSGGGEKLFF. For the CDR3, the DNA is TGTGCCTGGAGTGGAGGGGGTGAAAAACTGTTTTTT.

This clonotype was found many times. This chain joins TRBV7-2 and TRBJ2-3; 8 bases agree with TRBD2. This CDR3 spans 15 amino acids. V shed 3 bases, J shed 5 bases, and the junction held 7 bases outside the gene matches. CDR1 SGHTA and CDR2 FQGNSA come from the germline V gene. The CDR3 is CASSFSGLAGDTQYF. As DNA, the CDR3 is TGTGCCAGCAGCTTTTCCGGACTAGCAGGAGATACGCAGTATTTT.

V and J are TRBV10-1 and TRBJ2-6; D is unresolved. CDR3 length: 14 residues. V lost 3 bases and J 2 bases, leaving 5 bases between the germline ends. Germline assignment: CDR1 WNHNN and CDR2 SYGVQD (reference sequence). The CDR3 reads CASSDGAGANVLTF. The DNA for the CDR3 is TGCGCCAGCAGTGACGGAGCTGGGGCCAACGTCCTGACTTTC.

This clonotype has just a few counts. The rearrangement uses TRBV9 and TRBJ2-1, with 11 bases matching TRBD2. V was pared by 0 bases and J by 4 bases, with 6 bases of the junction left unmatched. Germline V gene sequence: CDR1 SGDLS, CDR2 YYNGEE. The CDR3 has 17 residues. The CDR3 is CASSVGSSGGRYNEQFF. CDR3 nucleotide sequence: TGTGCCAGCAGCGTAGGATCTAGCGGGGGGAGATACAATGAGCAGTTCTTC.

The chain couples TRBV27 to TRBJ1-6; TRBD1 matches 8 bases. Germline CDR1 and CDR2: MNHEY and SMNVEV (reference sequence). This CDR3 region has 12 residues. After removal of 2 bases from V and 15 bases from J, the junction contained 3 bases not matched to a gene. The CDR3 nucleotides are TGTGCCAGCAGTTTACTCACAGGGGGCCTCCACTTT. This gives the protein CASSLLTGGLHF.

Many counts were recorded for this clonotype. V gene TRBV5-1 combines with J gene TRBJ2-3, with D possibly TRBD1 on 5 matching bases. V lost 10 bases, J lost 1 base, and 13 bases lay in between. CDR1 is SGHRS, CDR2 YFSETQ, per germline. The CDR3 spans 13 residues. CDR3 residues: CASSEGGTDTQYF. CDR3 nucleotides: TGCGCCTCCTCGGAAGGGGGCACAGATACGCAGTATTTT.

This clonotype is medium-sized (0.01 to 0.1%) within its sample. The gene calls are TRBV3-1 and TRBJ2-7; D is undetermined. Per germline, CDR1 LGHDT and CDR2 YNNKEL (reference sequence). Trimming pared 2 bases from V and 7 bases from J, leaving 6 bases between. This CDR3 has 11 residues. CDR3 coding DNA: TGTGCCAGCAGCCAAACCTGGGAGCAGTACTTC. This gives the protein CASSQTWEQYF.

This clonotype was observed many times. This chain links TRBV6-2 or TRBV6-3 with TRBJ2-1; 8 bases match TRBD1. J gave up 9 bases and V 4 bases, and 8 bases lay outside the gene matches. Germline V gene lookup returns CDR1 MNHEY and CDR2 SVGEGT. This CDR3 region has 14 residues. The CDR3 is CASSSDRGLVEQFF. The CDR3 DNA follows: TGTGCCAGCAGTTCCGACAGGGGCTTGGTTGAGCAGTTCTTC.

This clonotype showed up many times. The CDR3 here is CASSYTQSSYEQYF. Written as DNA, the CDR3 is TGTGCCAGCAGTTACACGCAGAGCTCCTACGAGCAGTACTTC. The chain is built from TRBV6-9 and TRBJ2-7; D ambiguous. V was shortened by 3 bases and J by 0 bases, with 9 bases between the two germline ends. In germline, CDR1 is MNHGY, CDR2 SVAAGI. The CDR3 runs 14 residues.